The 29 T cell receptor beta chains presented below share a single source sample, sequenced in a study of blood T cell repertoires in COVID-19. The method was immunoSEQ multiplex PCR; TCRdb's version includes in-frame clones alone and lacks a portion of them. The sample has about 81,000 clones; 70% to 85% are singletons. The sequenced sample was peripheral blood. The receptors stem from a human donor in a cohort sampled during active COVID-19.

The chain joins TRBV12-3 or TRBV12-4 to TRBJ1-1; D is ambiguous. With 7 bases removed from V and 9 bases from J, the gap between germline ends came to 18 bases. The CDR3 spans 13 residues. This CDR3 reads CASTSLRGGQAFF. CDR3 DNA sequence: TGTGCCAGCACCTCCCTCCGGGGAGGGCAAGCTTTCTTT.

As DNA, the CDR3 is TGTGCCAGCAGCACGTACACAGGGGCAGCTTTCTTT. Translation: CASSTYTGAAFF. The gene calls are TRBV7-8 and TRBJ1-1, with TRBD1 matching over 7 bases. The length of the CDR3 is 12 residues. V lost 5 bases, J lost 10 bases, and 7 bases stayed unmatched. Germline-derived CDR1 and CDR2 are SGHVS and FQNEAQ.

The chain has TRBV6-5 and TRBJ2-5; 10 bases are a match to TRBD2. The CDR3 totals 14 residues. Trimming removed 5 bases from V and 5 bases from J; junction bases left unmatched: 5. CDR1 and CDR2 from the germline V gene are MNHEY and SVGAGI. CDR3: CASSSGGAGETQYF. The DNA of the CDR3 is TGTGCCAGCAGTAGCGGGGGGGCCGGGGAGACCCAGTACTTC.

This clone was counted between two and nine times. This chain joins TRBV5-1 and TRBJ2-2, with TRBD2 matching 11 bases. The CDR3 has 16 amino acids. The ends lost 3 bases at V and 7 bases at J; junction bases unmatched: 8. The germline V gene has CDR1 SGHRS and CDR2 YFSETQ. The CDR3 is CASSSLAGGPGGELFF. CDR3 in DNA: TGCGCCAGCAGCTCTTTAGCGGGGGGGCCCGGCGGGGAGCTGTTTTTT.

The genes are TRBV4-1 and TRBJ2-3, with TRBD2 identical over 8 bases. This CDR3 contains 15 residues. Germline V gene lookup returns CDR1 MGHRA and CDR2 YSYEKL. Germline trimming cut 3 bases from V and 4 bases from J; bases unmatched to any gene: 6. As DNA, the CDR3 is TGCGCCAGCAGCCAGATAGGACTAGCCCCAGATACGCAGTATTTT. It codes for CASSQIGLAPDTQYF.

J is TRBJ2-1 and V is TRBV6-2 or TRBV6-3; 7 nucleotides align to TRBD1. Germline V lookup: CDR1 MNHEY, CDR2 SVGEGT. There are 15 residues in the CDR3. V gave up 6 bases and J gave up 0 bases; unmatched junction bases: 5. The CDR3 coding sequence is TGTGCCAGCAGCCGGGACAGCGGCTCCTACAATGAGCAGTTCTTC. This gives the protein CASSRDSGSYNEQFF.

This chain joins TRBV20-1 and TRBJ1-1; no clear D. Germline CDR1 reads DFQATT; CDR2 reads SNEGSKA (reference sequence). This CDR3 has 11 residues. The V and J ends lost 4 bases and 1 base respectively, with 4 bases between them. The CDR3 reads CSATSNTEAFF. In DNA form, the CDR3 reads TGCAGTGCTACATCGAACACTGAAGCTTTCTTT.

V and J are TRBV2 and TRBJ2-1; 7 positions agree with TRBD1. The CDR3 spans 12 residues. The J segment lost 12 bases and the V segment lost 6 bases, leaving 8 bases of the junction unmatched. The germline gives CDR1 SNHLY, CDR2 FYNNEI. The CDR3: CASRATGVGQFF. The CDR3 nucleotides read TGTGCCAGCAGAGCCACAGGGGTTGGGCAGTTCTTC. Together with reference TRBV2 and TRBJ2-1, the CDR3 gives the full variable domain: EPEVTQTPSHQVTQMGQEVILRCVPISNHLYFYWYRQILGQKVEFLVSFYNNEISEKSEIFDDQFSVERPDGSNFTLKIRSTKLEDSAMYFCASRATGVGQFFGPGTRLTVL.

The CDR3 bases are TGTGCCAGCAGTTACTCGACTAATGTGAACACTGAAGCTTTCTTT. It is translated as CASSYSTNVNTEAFF. This rearrangement joins TRBV6-5 to TRBJ1-1; D unclear. The CDR3 length is 15 residues. Between the trimmed V and J ends, which lost 0 bases and 0 bases, there was a span of 8 bases. Germline loops: CDR1 MNHEY, CDR2 SVGAGI.

The CDR3 nucleotides are TGTGCCTGGAGTGGAGGCCTCTATGGCTACACCTTC. Translation: CAWSGGLYGYTF. The rearrangement links TRBV30 to TRBJ1-2, with D hard to call. The V end was cut by 1 base, the J end by 4 bases, with 7 bases between. The CDR3 sequence is 12 residues long. Germline V CDR1 and CDR2: GTSNPN, SVGIG (reference sequence).

V and J are TRBV7-3 and TRBJ2-7; a weak D match, TRBD2 (6 bases). The germline V gene encodes CDR1 SGHTA and CDR2 FQGTGA. Between the trimmed V and J ends, which lost 0 bases and 5 bases, there was a span of 17 bases. There are 16 residues in the CDR3. This chain's CDR3 is CASSLTFTGDPNEQYF. Written as DNA, the CDR3 is TGTGCCAGCAGCTTAACGTTCACGGGGGACCCCAACGAGCAGTACTTC.

Only one count was recorded for this clone. This rearrangement joins TRBV27 to TRBJ2-3, with 9 bases that match TRBD1. The V and J ends lost 6 bases and 5 bases, in that order; junction bases with no gene match: 12. Looked up from germline, CDR1 is MNHEY and CDR2 is SMNVEV (reference sequence). The CDR3 has 16 amino acids. CDR3 coding DNA: TGTGCCAGCAGGGGCTCCGGGACAGGGTTGGGAGATACGCAGTATTTT. This translates into CASRGSGTGLGDTQYF.

The genes are TRBV18 and TRBJ1-6; D is ambiguous. The V and J ends lost 3 bases and 9 bases respectively, with 9 bases between them. Germline loops: CDR1 KGHSH, CDR2 LQKENI. The CDR3 is 13 residues long. The CDR3 loop is CASSPGVGSPLHF. The DNA for the CDR3 is TGTGCCAGCTCACCGGGCGTAGGTTCACCCCTCCACTTT.

V and J are TRBV4-2 and TRBJ2-7, with TRBD2 matching 14 bases. CDR3 length: 16 amino acids. The germline CDR1 and CDR2 sequences are LGHNA and YNFKEQ. The V segment lost 2 bases and the J segment 3 bases; nucleotides outside the gene matches: 3. As DNA, the CDR3 is TGTGCCAGCAGCCAACGACTAGCGGGGGGGGACTACGAGCAGTACTTC. Translation gives CASSQRLAGGDYEQYF.

V gene TRBV7-2 combines with J gene TRBJ2-7; TRBD2 matches at 13 bases. Germline V gene data show CDR1 as SGHTA and CDR2 as FQGNSA. The CDR3 has 15 residues. V gave up 3 bases and J gave up 4 bases; unmatched junction bases: 3. The CDR3 spells CASSFRLAGGYEQYF. The CDR3 coding sequence is TGTGCCAGCAGCTTCAGACTAGCGGGGGGATACGAGCAGTACTTC.

The chain recombines TRBV5-4 with TRBJ1-3; D ambiguous. V lost 4 bases and J 7 bases, leaving 15 bases between the germline ends. Germline V gives CDR1 SGHNT, CDR2 YYREEE (reference sequence). CDR3 size: 14 residues. The CDR3 nucleotides are TGTGCCAGCAGCACACAGCCCCTGGATAACACCATATATTTT. Encoded protein: CASSTQPLDNTIYF.

V is TRBV9 and J is TRBJ1-5; D is unresolved. CDR1 and CDR2 from the germline V gene are SGDLS and YYNGEE. The CDR3 contains 15 residues. Trimming took 0 bases from V and 1 from J, leaving 8 bases between them. The CDR3 protein is CASSVAAGSNQPQHF. In DNA, the CDR3 is TGTGCCAGCAGCGTAGCGGCGGGGAGCAATCAGCCCCAGCATTTT.

This clone was counted between two and nine times. This chain connects TRBV5-1 to TRBJ1-1, with a tentative D call TRBD1 (5 bases). Germline V gives CDR1 SGHRS, CDR2 YFSETQ. Trimming shortened V by 6 bases and J by 3 bases, and 18 bases separated the two germline ends. This CDR3 contains 15 residues. The CDR3 DNA reads TGCGCCAGCACCAAGGCCTGGGGCGTAGACACTGAAGCTTTCTTT. It encodes CASTKAWGVDTEAFF.

The chain joins TRBV18 to TRBJ1-4; 9 positions match TRBD1. The ends lost 4 bases at V and 3 bases at J; junction bases unmatched: 3. CDR1 KGHSH and CDR2 LQKENI come from the germline V gene. The CDR3 is 15 residues long. CDR3 in DNA: TGTGCCAGCTCACTACAGGGGGCAGCTAATGAAAAACTGTTTTTT. Protein: CASSLQGAANEKLFF.

The rearrangement uses TRBV5-1 and TRBJ2-1; 10 bases map to TRBD2. The CDR3 covers 15 residues. J was trimmed by 7 bases and V by 2 bases; bases with no gene match: 6. The V gene's germline CDR1 is SGHRS and CDR2 YFSETQ. This chain's CDR3 is CASSLAGGIGNEQFF. CDR3 nucleotide sequence: TGCGCCAGCAGCTTAGCGGGGGGGATTGGAAATGAGCAGTTCTTC.

The chain is built from TRBV3-1 (or the pseudogene TRBV3-2) and TRBJ2-1; 7 bases fit TRBD1. This CDR3 contains 16 residues. Germline loops: CDR1 LGHDT, CDR2 YNNKEL (reference sequence). With V trimmed by 4 bases and J by 2 bases, 8 bases remained unmatched. In DNA form, the CDR3 reads TGTGCCAGCAGCCGAGACAGGGCGATAGCCTACAATGAGCAGTTCTTC. This encodes CASSRDRAIAYNEQFF.

This chain uses TRBV11-2 with TRBJ1-2; 7 nucleotides match TRBD1. This CDR3 is built from 19 residues. Germline loops: CDR1 SGHAT, CDR2 FQNNGV. V shed 5 bases, J shed 5 bases, and the junction held 23 bases outside the gene matches. CDR3 coding DNA: TGTGCCAGCAGCCCTGACCCCCAGGACAGGTTGTATGGTTTGTATGGCTACACCTTC. This codes for CASSPDPQDRLYGLYGYTF.

The genes are TRBV5-1 and TRBJ2-1; TRBD2 agrees at 11 bases. J was trimmed by 9 bases and V by 4 bases; bases with no gene match: 9. Germline V gene sequence: CDR1 SGHRS, CDR2 YFSETQ. The CDR3 has 15 amino acids. In DNA, the CDR3 is TGCGCCAGCAGCCTCATAGCGGGGGGGCCGAGTGAGCAGTTCTTC. Translation: CASSLIAGGPSEQFF.

CDR3 loop: CASSLGGQGKSGNTIYF. The CDR3 bases are TGTGCCAGCAGCTTAGGTGGTCAGGGGAAATCTGGAAACACCATATATTTT. The V gene is TRBV7-2, the J gene TRBJ1-3, with a tentative D call TRBD1 (6 bases). The ends were cut back, 1 base at V and 1 base at J, with 14 bases in the middle. CDR3 length equals 17 residues. The germline V gene has CDR1 SGHTA and CDR2 FQGNSA.

The genes are TRBV9 and TRBJ1-1; TRBD1 agrees at 11 bases. V gave up 4 bases and J gave up 5 bases; unmatched junction bases: 10. The CDR3 covers 16 residues. Germline V gene lookup returns CDR1 SGDLS and CDR2 YYNGEE. CDR3 DNA: TGTGCCAGCAGCCCCACGTCGGACAGGGGGCGGACTGAAGCTTTCTTT. Its protein is CASSPTSDRGRTEAFF.

The chain joins TRBV20-1 to TRBJ1-1; TRBD1 matches 8 bases. CDR1 and CDR2 (germline): DFQATT, SNEGSKA (reference sequence). CDR3 length equals 11 residues. Trimming took 7 bases from V and 4 from J; bases not matched to a gene: 2. CDR3 sequence (DNA): TGCAGTGTGGACAGGGCCACTGAAGCTTTCTTT. It encodes CSVDRATEAFF.

This clone was seen a single time. The chain carries TRBV19 and TRBJ1-5; D might be TRBD1 (5 bases). There are 13 residues in the CDR3. In germline, CDR1 is LNHDA, CDR2 SQIVND (reference sequence). The V end was cut by 1 base, the J end by 4 bases, with 5 bases between. CDR3 sequence: CASSIGQNQPQHF. The CDR3 coding sequence is TGTGCCAGTAGTATAGGACAGAATCAGCCCCAGCATTTT.

V and J are TRBV29-1 and TRBJ2-3; D perhaps matches TRBD2 (6 bases). The CDR3 is 12 residues long. CDR1 is SQVTM, CDR2 ANQGSEA, per germline. V was pared by 6 bases and J by 3 bases, with 10 bases between. CDR3 in amino acids: CSVAEGTDTQYF. As DNA, the CDR3 is TGCAGCGTAGCGGAGGGGACAGATACGCAGTATTTT.

The chain combines TRBV6-5 with TRBJ1-3; weak D call: TRBD1 (5 bases). Germline CDR1 is MNHEY and CDR2 is SVGAGI. The CDR3 loop spans 14 amino acids. V lost 0 bases and J 4 bases, leaving 7 bases between the germline ends. CDR3 bases: TGTGCCAGCAGTTACTCGACAGTCGGAAACACCATATATTTT. Translated: CASSYSTVGNTIYF.